This T cell receptor (beta chain) stems from a study of T-cell reconstitution after alpha-beta-depleted transplantation in children. Preparation of the TCRbeta library was carried out with unique molecular identifiers. TCRdb re-called the PCR reads with MiXCR, one entry per CDR3 protein. The sample holds around 360,000 distinct CDR3 sequences, 10% seen once. V lost 4 bases and J lost 0, with 16 bases in between. This CDR3 is 17 amino acids long. Sequences were derived from PBMCs from the stem cell graft donor, sampled from the stem cell graft. The chain is built from TRBV12-3 or TRBV12-4 and TRBJ1-5; D ambiguous. The TCR was taken from a human donor who donated a stem cell graft to a child with acute lymphoblastic leukemia. CDR3 sequence reads: CASSSPRATYSNQPQHF. The DNA for the CDR3 is TGTGCCAGCAGTTCCCCAAGAGCCACTTATAGCAATCAGCCCCAGCATTTT.